The rows below give T cell receptor beta chains drawn from one sample of a study of T cell responses to AZD1222 COVID-19 vaccine. Produced via immunoSEQ multiplex PCR; TCRdb's table is partial and in-frame only. The data hold roughly 100,000 clones, with roughly 90% observed a single time. Sequencing was performed on peripheral blood, taken on day 0 of AZD1222 vaccination. The receptors shown here come from an adult in good health. The CDR3 runs from the conserved cysteine through the conserved F or W. Clone size appears in some rows only: once, few, many, or a class for an expanded clone.

v_call	j_call	clone_size	cdr3_aa
TRBV6-6	TRBJ2-2	-	CASSYSAETNTGELFF
TRBV7-2	TRBJ1-5	-	CASSLFSGSNQPQHF
TRBV6-6	TRBJ1-1	-	CASTRPGGAEAFF
TRBV5-4	TRBJ2-3	-	CASSLEQYSTDTQYF
TRBV27	TRBJ1-6	-	CASRTLTGGLDSPLHF
TRBV13	TRBJ2-2	-	CASSLAGRTGELFF
TRBV20-1	TRBJ2-1	-	CSAGLPGEQFF
TRBV28	TRBJ2-7	-	CASSPPLTGTEAYEQYF
TRBV2	TRBJ1-6	-	CASRGQPRSGLSPLHF
TRBV7-2	TRBJ2-7	once	CASSFGILAGEQYF
TRBV5-1	TRBJ1-6	-	CASSDSDSYNSPLHF
TRBV2	TRBJ1-3	-	CASSVTTGNTIYF
TRBV29-1	TRBJ2-7	-	CSVVGASGSIYEQYF
TRBV6-5	TRBJ2-5	-	CASTALYQETQYF
TRBV18	TRBJ2-3	-	CASSPRGITQYF
TRBV9	TRBJ2-3	-	CASSVGASGNADTQYF
TRBV18	TRBJ2-7	-	CASSPIESLREGRFEQYF
TRBV6-5	TRBJ1-4	-	CASSWTGTNEKLFF
TRBV19	TRBJ2-1	-	CASSGTGNYNEQFF
TRBV5-4	TRBJ1-2	-	CASSLEGALNYGYTF
TRBV19	TRBJ1-2	-	CASSMGGKLNYGYTF
TRBV3-1/TRBV3-2	TRBJ1-4	-	CASSQDRGATNEKLFF
TRBV7-9	TRBJ1-2	-	CASSPPGGGYTF
TRBV2	TRBJ1-2	-	CASAKLRGARVRSSNYGYTF
TRBV19	TRBJ1-5	-	CASSIVGRKQGNQPQHF
TRBV25-1	TRBJ2-7	-	CASSPGPGSYEQYF
TRBV7-9	TRBJ2-5	-	CASSLVSGWQETQYF
TRBV27	TRBJ1-5	-	CASSLFAGSGNQPQHF
TRBV7-2	TRBJ2-7	-	CASSLRGEYEQYF
TRBV7-9	TRBJ1-1	-	CASSPRPGTASVNTEAFF
TRBV7-2	TRBJ2-5	-	CASTSLWGEETQYF
TRBV2	TRBJ2-3	-	CATRYRDTFTDTQYF
TRBV4-3	TRBJ2-2	-	CASSQVSLAGGPGNTGELFF
TRBV5-8	TRBJ2-1	-	CASSFVDSREQFF
TRBV6-2/TRBV6-3	TRBJ2-4	-	CASSPMGGNIQYF
TRBV5-6	TRBJ2-7	-	CASSLQGGNYEQYF
TRBV4-2	TRBJ1-2	-	CASSQGEWYTF
TRBV29-1	TRBJ1-1	-	CSVSNTWSMNTEAFF
TRBV3-1/TRBV3-2	TRBJ2-7	once	CASSQGGKGRLSYEQYF